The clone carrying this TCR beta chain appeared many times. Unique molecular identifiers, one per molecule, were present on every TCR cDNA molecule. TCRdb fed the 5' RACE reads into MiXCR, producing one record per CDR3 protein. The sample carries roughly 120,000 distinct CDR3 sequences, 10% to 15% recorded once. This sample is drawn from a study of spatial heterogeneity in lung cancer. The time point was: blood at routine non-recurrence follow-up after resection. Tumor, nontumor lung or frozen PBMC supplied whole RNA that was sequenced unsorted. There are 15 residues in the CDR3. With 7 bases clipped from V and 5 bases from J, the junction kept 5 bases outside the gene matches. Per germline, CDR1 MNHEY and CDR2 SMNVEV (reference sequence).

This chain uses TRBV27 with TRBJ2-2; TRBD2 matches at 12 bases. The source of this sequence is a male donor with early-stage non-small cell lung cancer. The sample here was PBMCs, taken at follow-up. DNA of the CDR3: TGTGCCAGCACTTGGACTAGCGGGGCGACCGGGGAGCTGTTTTTT. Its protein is CASTWTSGATGELFF.